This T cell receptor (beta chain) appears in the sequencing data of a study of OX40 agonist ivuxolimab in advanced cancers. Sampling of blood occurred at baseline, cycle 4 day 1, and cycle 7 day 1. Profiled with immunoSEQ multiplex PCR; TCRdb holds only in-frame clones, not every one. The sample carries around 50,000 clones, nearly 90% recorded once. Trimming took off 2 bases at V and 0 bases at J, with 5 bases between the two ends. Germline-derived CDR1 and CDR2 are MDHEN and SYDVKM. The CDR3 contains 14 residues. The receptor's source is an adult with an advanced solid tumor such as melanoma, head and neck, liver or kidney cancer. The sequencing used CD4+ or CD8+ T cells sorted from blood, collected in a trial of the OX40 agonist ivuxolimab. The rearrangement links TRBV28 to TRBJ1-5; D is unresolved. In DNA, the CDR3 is TGTGCCAGCAGTTTAGGGATTAGCAATCAGCCCCAGCATTTT. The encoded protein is CASSLGISNQPQHF.